Each of the 17 T cell receptor beta chains below was sequenced from the same sample in a study of shared clonotypes between healthy human individuals. Profiled with immunoSEQ multiplex PCR; TCRdb holds only in-frame clones, not every one. The sample gives about 1.1 million clones, approximately 80% of which show up once; 0.89% is in the top ten. The sample taken for sequencing was memory CD4+ T cells from PBMCs. Subset given: CD45RA-negative fraction. The receptors here all came from a man younger than 35 in good health. Some clones in this sample may be carry-over from other donors' samples.

This sequence joins TRBV29-1 and TRBJ2-1, with a weak D call TRBD2 (6 bases). V lost 7 bases, J lost 8 bases, and 18 bases lay in between. Germline V lookup: CDR1 SQVTM, CDR2 ANQGSEA. The CDR3 covers 13 residues. CDR3 in DNA: TGCAGCGCCCGAGGTGCGGGATGGGATGAGCAGTTCTTC. Translating it yields CSARGAGWDEQFF.

This rearrangement joins TRBV4-3 to TRBJ1-4; D might be TRBD1 (6 bases). The CDR3 loop spans 18 amino acids. Germline assignment: CDR1 LGHNA and CDR2 YSLEER. V was shortened by 1 base and J by 0 bases, with 15 bases between the two germline ends. The CDR3 DNA reads as TGCGCCAGCAGCCAAGCCCCCCCGGACAGAGCAACTAATGAAAAACTGTTTTTT. This gives the protein CASSQAPPDRATNEKLFF.

This clone appeared once. The CDR3 loop reads CASSLGSKEKLFF. DNA for the CDR3: TGCGCCAGCAGCCTAGGATCGAAGGAAAAACTGTTTTTT. The chain combines TRBV5-1 with TRBJ1-4; D gene ambiguous. This CDR3 is built from 13 residues. With 4 bases removed from V and 8 bases from J, the gap between germline ends came to 12 bases. The V gene's germline CDR1 is SGHRS and CDR2 YFSETQ.

This clone came up a few times. The chain has TRBV27 and TRBJ1-1, with TRBD1 identical over 7 bases. V shed 10 bases and J 0 bases; nucleotides not matched to a gene: 14. Germline values: CDR1 MNHEY, CDR2 SMNVEV (reference sequence). CDR3 length: 16 residues. Here the CDR3 DNA reads TGTGCCACTCGGGACAGATCTTTCCTTCTGAACACTGAAGCTTTCTTT. This encodes CATRDRSFLLNTEAFF.

This clone was seen just once. The rearrangement joins TRBV6-1 to TRBJ1-4; TRBD1 matches at 9 bases. The V segment lost 3 bases and the J segment 7 bases; nucleotides outside the gene matches: 9. Germline V gene data show CDR1 as MNHNS and CDR2 as SASEGT. The CDR3 consists of 16 residues. CDR3 protein: CASSDPGQGRAEKLFF. CDR3 sequence (DNA): TGTGCCAGCAGTGATCCCGGACAGGGGAGGGCTGAAAAACTGTTTTTT.

The V gene is TRBV28, the J gene TRBJ1-2; no clear D gene. The CDR3 contains 13 residues. Trimming pared 6 bases from V and 5 bases from J, leaving 13 bases between. CDR1 is MDHEN, CDR2 SYDVKM, per germline. CDR3 region: CASSPNNPYGYTF. CDR3 bases: TGTGCCAGCAGCCCGAACAACCCGTATGGCTACACCTTC.

This chain joins TRBV5-1 and TRBJ1-4; D possibly corresponds to TRBD1 (6 bases). The V end lost 6 bases, the J end lost 5 bases, and 20 bases lay between the germline ends. The CDR3 has 16 residues. The germline CDR1 and CDR2 sequences are SGHRS and YFSETQ. Here the CDR3 DNA reads TGCGCCAGCACTACTTCATATGGGGGCCCCAATGAAAAACTGTTTTTT. It encodes CASTTSYGGPNEKLFF.

The gene calls are TRBV15 and TRBJ2-3; 9 bases match TRBD1. The CDR3 has 16 amino acids. V dropped 3 bases and J dropped 2; count of bases not matched to a gene: 6. Looked up from germline, CDR1 is LNHNV and CDR2 is YYDKDF (reference sequence). CDR3 nucleotides: TGTGCCACCAGCAGGGCTGGGACAGGGTACACAGATACGCAGTATTTT. Its translation: CATSRAGTGYTDTQYF.

Turning to this clone: Mismatch with germline at one junction end may stem from a read error. The chain employs TRBV30 and TRBJ1-2, with 7 bases aligning to TRBD1. CDR3 size: 11 residues. CDR1 is GTSNPN, CDR2 SVGIG, per germline (reference sequence). The CDR3 DNA sequence: TGTGCCTGGAGTGTGTTACAGGGGCGGAACTTC. Translating gives CAWSVLQGRNF. The whole variable domain, filled in from reference TRBV30 and TRBJ1-2, reads SQTIHQWPATLVQPVGSPLSLECTVEGTSNPNLYWYRQAAGRGLQLLFYSVGIGQISSEVPQNLSASRPQDRQFILSSKKLLLSDSGFYLCAWSVLQGRNFGSGTRLTVV.

In its sample, this clone was seen once. This chain connects TRBV2 to TRBJ1-2; 11 positions agree with TRBD1. With V trimmed by 7 bases and J by 8 bases, 6 bases remained unmatched. Germline CDR1 reads SNHLY; CDR2 reads FYNNEI. The CDR3 spans 13 residues. CDR3 loop: CASIGQGANGYTF. The CDR3, as DNA: TGTGCCAGCATTGGACAGGGGGCTAACGGCTACACCTTC.

The chain carries TRBV28 and TRBJ1-5; D call uncertain. V was pared by 3 bases and J by 1 base, with 10 bases between. The CDR3 has 15 residues. Germline V gene lookup returns CDR1 MDHEN and CDR2 SYDVKM. The CDR3 DNA follows: TGTGCCAGCAGTTTGGAACGGTGGAGCAATCAGCCCCAGCATTTT. Protein sequence: CASSLERWSNQPQHF.

The rearrangement links TRBV5-1 to TRBJ2-7, with a possible D match to TRBD1 (5 bases). V was shortened by 6 bases and J by 4 bases, with 17 bases between the two germline ends. Germline assignment: CDR1 SGHRS and CDR2 YFSETQ. The CDR3 length is 14 residues. CDR3 in amino acids: CASKNVTATYEQYF. CDR3 DNA: TGCGCCAGCAAAAACGTGACAGCAACATACGAGCAGTACTTC.

This clone appeared a few times. The V gene is TRBV6-5, the J gene TRBJ1-5; D is undetermined. Germline V CDR1 and CDR2: MNHEY, SVGAGI. The CDR3 covers 15 residues. Trimming took 0 bases from V and 6 from J, leaving 12 bases between them. The CDR3 nucleotides read TGTGCCAGCAGTTACTCGAAGGTCAGTGGTCAGCCCCAGCATTTT. Its translation is CASSYSKVSGQPQHF.

This rearrangement joins TRBV4-2 to TRBJ2-7, with a possible D match to TRBD2 (5 bases). CDR1 and CDR2 from the germline V gene are LGHNA and YNFKEQ. The CDR3 is 13 residues long. The ends were cut back, 1 base at V and 7 bases at J, with 11 bases in the middle. The CDR3 nucleotides are TGTGCCAGCAGCCAAGGCAGGCCGGGGGAGCAGTACTTC. Residues: CASSQGRPGEQYF.

The genes are TRBV15 and TRBJ1-2, with D perhaps matching TRBD1 (5 bases). The CDR3 consists of 16 residues. The V gene's germline CDR1 is LNHNV and CDR2 YYDKDF (reference sequence). With 7 bases removed from V and 1 base from J, the gap between germline ends came to 19 bases. The CDR3 here is CATNRDRESDNYGYTF. The DNA for the CDR3 is TGTGCCACCAACCGTGACAGAGAATCCGATAACTATGGCTACACCTTC.

V is TRBV18 and J is TRBJ2-2, with D possibly being TRBD1 or TRBD2 (5 bases each). Trimming removed 3 bases at V and 4 bases at J, with 24 bases between. From germline, CDR1 is KGHSH and CDR2 LQKENI. CDR3 length: 19 amino acids. The CDR3 nucleotides are TGTGCCAGCTCACCGGGTGGGCAGGGAGCGCGGAGGCGCACCGGGGAGCTGTTTTTT. Its translation: CASSPGGQGARRRTGELFF.

The genes are TRBV5-1 and TRBJ2-7; D is possibly TRBD1 (5 bases). Trimming stripped 3 bases from V and 0 bases from J, with 13 bases between. Looked up from germline, CDR1 is SGHRS and CDR2 is YFSETQ. This CDR3 contains 15 residues. The CDR3 DNA reads as TGCGCCAGCAGCTGGAACACTGACAGCTCCTACGAGCAGTACTTC. It specifies CASSWNTDSSYEQYF.